This T cell receptor (beta chain) derives from a study of Ad26.COV2.S vaccination and SARS-CoV-2 variants. This sample's treatment: 15 to 20 received Ad26.COV2.S at low or high dose, single or two shots; about 5 received placebo; per-sample allocation not given. It was on day 63 after the first vaccine or placebo injection that samples were taken. J lost 2 bases, V lost 2 bases, and 8 bases had no gene match. Germline V gives CDR1 SGHDT, CDR2 YYEEEE. CDR3 length: 18 residues. Assay: immunoSEQ multiplex PCR; the TCRdb copy retains only in-frame clones and omits some. The sample lists a few hundred thousand clones, roughly 88% occurring once.

The sequencing used peripheral blood, collected in a trial of Ad26.COV2.S vaccine versus placebo. The clonotype originates from a person between 18 and 60 years old who received the Ad26.COV2.S COVID-19 vaccine or a placebo. This chain links TRBV5-6 with TRBJ1-6; 9 bases match TRBD1. This chain's CDR3 is CASSFSGTGMTYNSPLHF. The CDR3 DNA sequence: TGTGCCAGCAGCTTTTCCGGGACAGGGATGACCTATAATTCACCCCTCCACTTT.